The rows below give T cell receptor beta chains drawn from one sample of a study of blood T cell repertoires in COVID-19. Assay: immunoSEQ multiplex PCR; the TCRdb copy retains only in-frame clones and omits some. Of approximately 250,000 clones listed, approximately 80% are singletons. Sequenced input: peripheral blood. The receptors were sampled from a man aged 55 to 70 with acute or convalescent COVID-19. The CDR3 runs from the conserved cysteine through the conserved F or W. The D gene is left open where the match is weak. Not every row has a clone size; where given, it reads once, few, many or a size class.

j_call clone_size d_call v_call cdr3_aa cdr3_nt
TRBJ2-7 . . TRBV11-2 CASSLDGQPYEQYF TGTGCCAGCAGCTTAGATGGACAGCCATACGAGCAGTACTTC
TRBJ2-7 . TRBD2 TRBV4-2 CASSRAAGGSGGNEQYF TGTGCCAGCAGCCGTGCGGCCGGGGGGAGCGGGGGCAACGAGCAGTACTTC
TRBJ2-7 . . TRBV21-1 CASSKDARSKHEQYF TGTGCCAGCAGCAAAGACGCTAGATCAAAGCACGAGCAGTACTTC
TRBJ1-2 . . TRBV9 CASSPRITGNYGYTF TGTGCCAGCAGCCCCAGGATTACAGGGAACTATGGCTACACCTTC
TRBJ2-5 few . TRBV29-1 CSVDGVNAGKQETQYF TGCAGCGTTGATGGGGTTAATGCCGGGAAGCAAGAGACCCAGTACTTC
TRBJ2-1 . . TRBV1 CTSSQDHGHPHNEQFF TGCACCAGCAGCCAAGATCACGGACACCCTCACAATGAGCAGTTCTTC
TRBJ2-7 . TRBD2 TRBV7-9 CASSLVGSGELYEQYF TGTGCCAGCAGCTTAGTAGGGAGCGGGGAGCTCTACGAGCAGTACTTC
TRBJ1-5 . . TRBV2 CASRGGREGNQPQHF TGTGCCAGCAGGGGGGGTAGGGAGGGAAATCAGCCCCAGCATTTT
TRBJ2-7 . TRBD2 TRBV10-3 CATGTSGRAKIYEQYF TGTGCCACCGGGACTAGCGGGAGGGCCAAGATATACGAGCAGTACTTC
TRBJ1-1 . TRBD1 TRBV5-1 CASSPTGSGGVNTEAFF TGCGCCAGCAGCCCGACAGGGAGCGGTGGGGTGAACACTGAAGCTTTCTTT
TRBJ2-7 few . TRBV7-8 CASSPGLAGYEQYF TGTGCCAGCAGCCCGGGACTGGCGGGCTACGAGCAGTACTTC
TRBJ2-1 . TRBD2 TRBV27 CASSSGLINEQFF TGTGCCAGCAGTTCGGGACTAATTAATGAGCAGTTCTTC
TRBJ2-3 . . TRBV9 CASSGGRGIDTQYF TGTGCCAGCAGCGGAGGGAGGGGGATAGATACGCAGTATTTT
TRBJ2-5 . TRBD2 TRBV5-1 CASSYGLASETQYF TGCGCCAGCAGTTACGGACTAGCGAGTGAGACCCAGTACTTC
TRBJ1-6 . TRBD1 TRBV5-4 CASSWGDRINSPLHF TGTGCCAGCAGCTGGGGGGACAGGATAAATTCACCCCTCCACTTT
TRBJ2-7 . TRBD1 TRBV2 CASSEIGTGGEESYEQYF TGTGCCAGCAGTGAAATCGGGACAGGGGGCGAAGAGTCCTACGAGCAGTACTTC
TRBJ2-2 . . TRBV7-2 CASSPPVRNTGELFF TGTGCCAGCAGCCCCCCGGTTAGGAACACCGGGGAGCTGTTTTTT
TRBJ1-3 . . TRBV19 CASSMSAQGIPGNTIYF TGTGCCAGTAGTATGTCGGCTCAGGGGATCCCTGGAAACACCATATATTTT
TRBJ2-3 . TRBD2 TRBV18 CASSPLSGRADTQYF TGTGCCAGCTCACCATTGAGCGGGAGGGCGGATACGCAGTATTTT
TRBJ2-3 . . TRBV5-1 CASSLPLSDTQYF TGCGCCAGCAGCTTGCCCTTGAGCGATACGCAGTATTTT